Listed here are 20 T cell receptor beta chains from one sample, sequenced in a study of PD-L1 blockade in urothelial cancer. Data came from immunoSEQ multiplex PCR; TCRdb stores just in-frame clones and leaves some out. The profile covers about 110,000 clones, with about 85% appearing a single time and about 2.4% taken by the ten largest. The sample was PBMCs, taken around atezolizumab (anti-PD-L1) treatment. The receptors stem from a man over 45 with urothelial cancer.

The DNA of the CDR3 is TGTGCCAGCATTTTAGGGGGCTTGGCTAATGAAAAACTGTTTTTT. It translates to CASILGGLANEKLFF. This chain links TRBV6-1 with TRBJ1-4, with TRBD1 identical over 7 bases. Losses at the gene ends were 7 bases for V and 3 bases for J; bases not matched to a gene: 8. This CDR3 comprises 15 residues. The V gene's germline CDR1 is MNHNS and CDR2 SASEGT.

The rearrangement links TRBV30 to TRBJ2-2; D remains unclear. Between the trimmed V and J ends, which lost 7 bases and 4 bases, there was a span of 13 bases. Germline lookup yields CDR1 GTSNPN and CDR2 SVGIG (reference sequence). The CDR3 extends over 13 amino acids. CDR3 amino acids: CASTAAVTGELFF. DNA of the CDR3: TGTGCCTCCACCGCGGCCGTCACCGGGGAGCTGTTTTTT.

The table lists this clone with a count of one. The chain combines TRBV5-6 with TRBJ1-1, with TRBD1 matching 10 bases. Trimming removed 3 bases from V and 6 bases from J; junction bases left unmatched: 14. Germline CDR1 and CDR2: SGHDT and YYEEEE. This CDR3 has 17 residues. The CDR3 DNA sequence: TGTGCCAGCAGCTCCTATAAGACAGGGGGCAGATTCTCTGAAGCTTTCTTT. This translates into CASSSYKTGGRFSEAFF.

The chain has TRBV28 and TRBJ2-7, with 9 bases lining up with TRBD2. V lost 4 bases to trimming and J lost 1 base; unmatched junction nucleotides: 26. Germline V gives CDR1 MDHEN, CDR2 SYDVKM. There are 22 residues in the CDR3. The CDR3: CASSSIPGSSGRPKTLSYEQYF. In DNA, the CDR3 is TGTGCCAGCAGTTCCATCCCCGGTTCAAGCGGGAGGCCCAAAACCCTATCCTACGAGCAGTACTTC.

The chain uses TRBV28 and TRBJ1-5; 10 bases fit TRBD1. CDR3 length equals 17 residues. The ends lost 5 bases at V and 1 base at J; junction bases unmatched: 8. Germline lookup yields CDR1 MDHEN and CDR2 SYDVKM. The CDR3, as DNA: TGTGCCAGCAGTCGGACCCGACAGGGGGCAAGCAATCAGCCCCAGCATTTT. Protein sequence: CASSRTRQGASNQPQHF.

This clone was seen a few times. J is TRBJ1-2 and V is TRBV2; D is uncertain. The CDR3 runs to 14 residues. Germline lookup yields CDR1 SNHLY and CDR2 FYNNEI. Trimming shortened V by 8 bases and J by 0 bases, and 13 bases separated the two germline ends. CDR3 in amino acids: CASRRVGTNYGYTF. CDR3 nucleotide sequence: TGTGCCAGCCGAAGGGTCGGGACTAACTATGGCTACACCTTC.

This clone appeared a few times. The genes are TRBV5-4 and TRBJ1-5; TRBD1 aligns across 7 bases. The length of the CDR3 is 14 residues. The V gene end was trimmed by 5 bases and the J gene end by 2 bases; junction bases not matched to a gene: 4. Germline lookup yields CDR1 SGHNT and CDR2 YYREEE (reference sequence). The CDR3 nucleotides are TGTGCCAGCAGTCTTGACAGGGGCAATCAGCCCCAGCATTTT. This sequence encodes CASSLDRGNQPQHF.

CDR3 sequence reads: CASSQVGSAGPGEQYF. The CDR3 DNA is TGTGCCAGCAGCCAAGTAGGAAGCGCTGGCCCGGGAGAGCAGTACTTC. The chain recombines TRBV14 with TRBJ2-7, with a possible D match to TRBD2 (5 bases). Trimming took off 1 base at V and 7 bases at J, with 20 bases between the two ends. This CDR3 contains 16 residues. CDR1 is SGHDN and CDR2 is FVKESK in the germline V gene.

V usage is TRBV7-3 and J usage is TRBJ2-3, with 7 bases lining up with TRBD2. The CDR3 runs 14 residues. V was clipped by 5 bases and J by 3 bases; unmatched bases: 5. The germline gives CDR1 SGHTA, CDR2 FQGTGA. The CDR3 loop reads CASSPAGKTDTQYF. The DNA for the CDR3 is TGTGCCAGCAGCCCAGCGGGAAAGACAGATACGCAGTATTTT.

The chain recombines TRBV27 with TRBJ2-7; 13 bases align to TRBD2. The CDR3 consists of 16 residues. Germline assignment: CDR1 MNHEY and CDR2 SMNVEV (reference sequence). Losses at the gene ends were 1 base for V and 2 bases for J; bases not matched to a gene: 2. CDR3 region: CASSLLGLAGAYEQYF. DNA of the CDR3: TGTGCCAGCAGTTTATTAGGACTAGCGGGAGCCTACGAGCAGTACTTC.

V is TRBV2 and J is TRBJ1-2, with 12 bases identical to TRBD1. Germline CDR1 SNHLY, CDR2 FYNNEI. V shed 6 bases and J 8 bases; nucleotides not matched to a gene: 10. This CDR3 contains 15 residues. The CDR3 sequence is CASRLTGDRGQGYTF. DNA for the CDR3: TGTGCCAGCAGACTAACCGGGGACAGGGGGCAAGGCTACACCTTC.

The chain has TRBV11-3 and TRBJ2-1, with D tentatively TRBD1 (7 bases). Looked up from germline, CDR1 is SGHNT and CDR2 is YENEEA. This CDR3 has 16 residues. V was trimmed by 5 bases and J by 2 bases, leaving 16 bases between them. The CDR3 coding sequence is TGTGCCAGCAGCCCCGGGACAGCGGGCGCCTACAATGAGCAGTTCTTC. Translated: CASSPGTAGAYNEQFF.

The chain couples TRBV6-1 to TRBJ1-5, with 10 positions matching TRBD1. The CDR3 sequence is 19 residues long. J was trimmed by 4 bases and V by 0 bases; bases with no gene match: 12. CDR1 and CDR2 from the germline V gene are MNHNS and SASEGT. DNA of the CDR3: TGTGCCAGCAGTGAAGCAGCCAAGCGACAGGGGGCGGGAAATCAGCCCCAGCATTTT. The encoded protein is CASSEAAKRQGAGNQPQHF.

V is TRBV2 and J is TRBJ2-5, with a weak D call TRBD2 (6 bases). CDR3 length: 13 residues. CDR1 and CDR2 (germline): SNHLY, FYNNEI. V lost 8 bases and J lost 3, with 13 bases in between. CDR3 nucleotides: TGTGCCAGCGGGGGGAGTTTAAAAGAGACCCAGTACTTC. It yields the protein CASGGSLKETQYF.

This chain connects TRBV5-5 to TRBJ1-2, with D unclear. In germline, CDR1 is SGHKS, CDR2 YYEKEE (reference sequence). V dropped 0 bases and J dropped 3 bases, with 6 bases sitting between them. The CDR3 consists of 13 residues. The CDR3 sequence is CASSLVPDYGYTF. The CDR3 DNA reads TGTGCCAGCAGCTTGGTTCCGGACTATGGCTACACCTTC.

V is TRBV6-1 and J is TRBJ1-1; TRBD1 matches 9 bases. In germline, CDR1 is MNHNS, CDR2 SASEGT. Losses at the gene ends were 4 bases for V and 5 bases for J; bases not matched to a gene: 5. The CDR3 is 14 residues long. The CDR3 DNA is TGTGCCAGCAGTGCAGTAGGACAGGGGACTGAAGCTTTCTTT. It yields the protein CASSAVGQGTEAFF.

This sequence joins TRBV7-3 and TRBJ2-7; 8 positions agree with TRBD1. V lost 5 bases and J lost 5; bases outside the gene matches: 11. Germline CDR1 reads SGHTA; CDR2 reads FQGTGA. The CDR3 has 15 amino acids. The CDR3 nucleotides read TGTGCCAGCAGCACGACAGGGGCCCCCGCGGACGAGCAGTACTTC. Protein product: CASSTTGAPADEQYF.

The CDR3 loop is CASSTSGVTYNEQFF. CDR3 sequence (DNA): TGTGCCAGTAGTACCTCAGGGGTCACCTACAATGAGCAGTTCTTC. The chain uses TRBV19 and TRBJ2-1; D is perhaps TRBD1 (6 bases). The germline V gene encodes CDR1 LNHDA and CDR2 SQIVND (reference sequence). Between the trimmed V and J ends, which lost 4 bases and 2 bases, there was a span of 12 bases. The CDR3 runs to 15 residues.

V is TRBV2 and J is TRBJ2-7, with TRBD2 as a possible D gene (6 bases). Germline lookup yields CDR1 SNHLY and CDR2 FYNNEI. The CDR3 spans 14 residues. Trimming cost V 2 bases and J 3 bases, with 11 bases left between them. Here the CDR3 DNA reads TGTGCCAGCAGTGAAAACGGTAGCGGCTACGAGCAGTACTTC. The encoded protein is CASSENGSGYEQYF.

The rearrangement links TRBV5-4 to TRBJ2-3; a possible D gene is TRBD2 (7 bases). The ends were cut back, 2 bases at V and 2 bases at J, with 12 bases in the middle. The germline CDR1 and CDR2 sequences are SGHNT and YYREEE (reference sequence). This CDR3 spans 15 amino acids. The DNA for the CDR3 is TGTGCCAGCAGCTTAGGGGGGGCCCTCACAGATACGCAGTATTTT. Protein sequence: CASSLGGALTDTQYF.